The 20 T cell receptor beta chains reported below all come from one sample, sequenced in a study of OX40 agonist ivuxolimab in advanced cancers. The table came from immunoSEQ multiplex PCR; TCRdb's copy has only in-frame clones and leaves some out. Altogether some 66,000 clones are present, roughly four fifths being singletons, with the ten largest covering 2% to 2.5%. The material sequenced was CD4+ or CD8+ T cells sorted from blood, taken in a trial of the OX40 agonist ivuxolimab. Receptor source: an adult with an advanced solid tumor such as melanoma, head and neck, liver or kidney cancer.

This chain links TRBV7-8 with TRBJ2-5; 13 nucleotides line up with TRBD2. Germline trimming cut 5 bases from V and 5 bases from J; bases unmatched to any gene: 14. The CDR3 runs to 18 residues. In germline, CDR1 is SGHVS, CDR2 FQNEAQ. The chain's CDR3 is CASSMGLAGRTSTETQYF. CDR3 sequence (DNA): TGTGCCAGCAGCATGGGACTAGCGGGGAGGACTTCAACGGAGACCCAGTACTTC.

This clone was counted a few times. The genes are TRBV5-6 and TRBJ2-5; 7 bases agree with TRBD2. The ends lost 4 bases at V and 5 bases at J; junction bases unmatched: 14. The CDR3 runs 16 residues. Germline CDR1 and CDR2: SGHDT and YYEEEE. This CDR3 is CASSADQRDRRETQYF. The DNA for the CDR3 is TGTGCCAGCAGCGCCGACCAGCGGGACCGACGGGAGACCCAGTACTTC.

The V and J genes are TRBV7-9 and TRBJ1-1, with D uncertain. Germline CDR1 SEHNR, CDR2 FQNEAQ (reference sequence). The CDR3 extends over 11 amino acids. V shed 5 bases and J shed 7 bases, with 8 bases lying between them. The CDR3 bases are TGTGCCAGCAGCATCAAGGATGAAGCTTTCTTT. It is translated as CASSIKDEAFF.

The chain links TRBV9 to TRBJ1-1; no definite D call. V gave up 0 bases and J gave up 4 bases, with 13 bases separating them. CDR1 and CDR2 from the germline V gene are SGDLS and YYNGEE. This CDR3 contains 15 residues. CDR3 protein: CASSVERDGSTEAFF. As DNA, the CDR3 is TGTGCCAGCAGCGTAGAGCGAGATGGGAGCACTGAAGCTTTCTTT. Full variable domain (rest looked up from reference TRBV9 and TRBJ1-1): DSGVTQTPKHLITATGQRVTLRCSPRSGDLSVYWYQQSLDQGLQFLIQYYNGEERAKGNILERFSAQQFPDLHSELNLSSLELGDSALYFCASSVERDGSTEAFFGQGTRLTVV.

The rearrangement joins TRBV5-1 to TRBJ2-6; no clear D gene. V lost 4 bases and J lost 0, with 11 bases in between. In germline, CDR1 is SGHRS, CDR2 YFSETQ. The CDR3 consists of 16 residues. The chain's CDR3 is CASSSTPSSGANVLTF. The DNA for the CDR3 is TGCGCCAGCAGCAGCACACCTAGCTCTGGGGCCAACGTCCTGACTTTC.

V usage is TRBV11-3 and J usage is TRBJ2-1; D might be TRBD2 (6 bases). Trimming removed 5 bases at V and 8 bases at J, with 13 bases between. Germline V CDR1 and CDR2: SGHNT, YENEEA. The length of the CDR3 is 13 residues. The CDR3 nucleotides read TGTGCCAGCAGCCCGATGGGACTTGATGAGCAGTTCTTC. It yields the protein CASSPMGLDEQFF.

The rearrangement links TRBV5-1 to TRBJ1-2; 7 bases agree with TRBD1. This CDR3 is 15 amino acids long. Unmatched junction bases numbered 11, after V lost 3 bases and J lost 6 bases. Germline V CDR1 and CDR2: SGHRS, YFSETQ. This chain's CDR3 is CASSWAGTENDGYTF. The CDR3 DNA follows: TGCGCCAGCAGCTGGGCCGGGACAGAAAACGATGGCTACACCTTC.

This clone was seen once. V gene TRBV4-1 combines with J gene TRBJ2-1, with 8 bases that match TRBD2. The germline V gene has CDR1 MGHRA and CDR2 YSYEKL. Germline trimming cut 0 bases from V and 1 base from J; bases unmatched to any gene: 5. CDR3 length equals 17 residues. The CDR3 DNA reads TGCGCCAGCAGCCAAGATCGACTAGCGCAATCCTACAATGAGCAGTTCTTC. This sequence encodes CASSQDRLAQSYNEQFF.

The chain combines TRBV5-1 with TRBJ2-2; 8 bases map to TRBD2. The V gene's germline CDR1 is SGHRS and CDR2 YFSETQ. After removal of 1 base from V and 4 bases from J, the junction contained 3 bases not matched to a gene. The CDR3 loop spans 15 amino acids. This CDR3 is CASSLREGATGELFF. The CDR3 DNA reads TGCGCCAGCAGCTTGCGGGAGGGAGCCACCGGGGAGCTGTTTTTT.

This chain joins TRBV10-3 and TRBJ2-2; TRBD2 is a possible D gene (6 bases). The V end lost 2 bases, the J end lost 5 bases, and 12 bases lay between the germline ends. The CDR3 runs 15 residues. Germline V gene sequence: CDR1 ENHRY, CDR2 SYGVKD. The CDR3 coding sequence is TGTGCCATCAGTGAGGGCAGGGAGGTTACCGGGGAGCTGTTTTTT. The encoded protein is CAISEGREVTGELFF.

This chain links TRBV30 with TRBJ1-2, with D perhaps TRBD1 (6 bases). This CDR3 contains 13 residues. Germline CDR1 and CDR2: GTSNPN and SVGIG (reference sequence). V was clipped by 1 base and J by 5 bases, with 11 bases between them. CDR3 nucleotide sequence: TGTGCCTGGAGTGGGCAGGGGAGGTATGGCTACACCTTC. As protein: CAWSGQGRYGYTF.

The V call is TRBV12-5, the J call TRBJ2-1; tentative D call: TRBD1 (5 bases). CDR3 length equals 15 residues. Germline V gene lookup returns CDR1 LGHNT and CDR2 FRNRAP. V lost 1 base to trimming and J lost 0 bases, with 7 bases between them. CDR3 nucleotide sequence: TGTGCTAGTGGTTTGGAAGGGGCCTCCTACAATGAGCAGTTCTTC. As protein: CASGLEGASYNEQFF.

In its sample, this clone was seen a few times. The CDR3 coding sequence is TGTGCCAGCAGCCCGGGGTCTGAAGCTTTCTTT. It encodes CASSPGSEAFF. The J gene is TRBJ1-1, the V gene TRBV7-2; D gene unclear. V lost 5 bases and J lost 6, with 7 bases in between. This CDR3 comprises 11 residues. CDR1 and CDR2 (germline): SGHTA, FQGNSA. The full variable domain, with the rest looked up from reference TRBV7-2 and TRBJ1-1, is GAGVSQSPSNKVTEKGKDVELRCDPISGHTALYWYRQSLGQGLEFLIYFQGNSAPDKSGLPSDRFSAERTGGSVSTLTIQRTQQEDSAVYLCASSPGSEAFFGQGTRLTVV.

The rearrangement uses TRBV29-1 and TRBJ2-2; the D gene is possibly TRBD2 (5 bases). Trimming cost V 6 bases and J 1 base, with 15 bases left between them. Germline V gives CDR1 SQVTM, CDR2 ANQGSEA. This CDR3 spans 15 amino acids. CDR3 protein: CSVAEAGGNTGELFF. CDR3 in DNA: TGCAGCGTGGCCGAGGCCGGAGGGAACACCGGGGAGCTGTTTTTT.

CDR3 residues: CASSLPGPSSGNTIYF. The CDR3 DNA follows: TGTGCCAGCAGTTTACCAGGCCCGAGCTCTGGAAACACCATATATTTT. The J gene is TRBJ1-3, the V gene TRBV28; D unclear. CDR1 MDHEN and CDR2 SYDVKM come from the germline V gene. The CDR3 extends over 16 amino acids. Trimming shortened V by 2 bases and J by 0 bases, and 11 bases separated the two germline ends.

The chain recombines TRBV19 with TRBJ1-3; D may be TRBD1 (5 bases). Germline V gene data show CDR1 as LNHDA and CDR2 as SQIVND (reference sequence). The V gene lost 5 bases and the J gene lost 0 bases, with 11 bases spanning the gap. The CDR3 contains 15 residues. The CDR3: CASSATQDSGNTIYF. DNA of the CDR3: TGTGCCAGTAGTGCAACACAGGACTCTGGAAACACCATATATTTT.

The chain's CDR3 is CASSRWNTGELFF. The CDR3 coding sequence is TGTGCCAGCAGTCGGTGGAACACCGGGGAGCTGTTTTTT. V usage is TRBV27 and J usage is TRBJ2-2; no clear D. V was clipped by 5 bases and J by 1 base, with 5 bases between them. Germline CDR1 MNHEY, CDR2 SMNVEV (reference sequence). This CDR3 is built from 13 residues.

The rearrangement uses TRBV27 and TRBJ2-1; maybe TRBD2 (6 bases). There are 17 residues in the CDR3. Trimming shortened V by 3 bases and J by 8 bases, and 23 bases separated the two germline ends. In germline, CDR1 is MNHEY, CDR2 SMNVEV (reference sequence). The CDR3 sequence is CASSFVPGRLLLYEQFF. Here the CDR3 DNA reads TGTGCCAGCAGTTTTGTCCCGGGGAGGCTCCTTCTCTATGAGCAGTTCTTC.

This clone was seen once. The chain couples TRBV5-6 to TRBJ1-3; D remains unclear. The length of the CDR3 is 17 residues. Trimming shortened V by 1 base and J by 1 base, and 15 bases separated the two germline ends. CDR1 SGHDT and CDR2 YYEEEE come from the germline V gene. CDR3 nucleotides: TGTGCCAGCAGCTTGTTCACAGATCTTCCGTCTGGAAACACCATATATTTT. It encodes CASSLFTDLPSGNTIYF.

This sequence joins TRBV10-3 and TRBJ1-2; D is unresolved. Germline V gives CDR1 ENHRY, CDR2 SYGVKD. The V and J ends lost 1 base and 8 bases respectively, with 8 bases between them. There are 12 residues in the CDR3. The CDR3 loop is CAISEYPGGYTF. The CDR3 DNA is TGTGCCATCAGTGAGTACCCGGGAGGCTACACCTTC.